This TCR beta chain came from a study of siplizumab effects on memory and regulatory T cells. Remarks on this clone: The antigen remains undetermined.

Regarding the study as a whole: Siplizumab significantly lowered the alloreactive sequences that could be traced to unstimulated CD4+ memory cells.

This CDR3 contains 16 residues. Germline lookup yields CDR1 SGHRS and CDR2 YFSETQ. The ends lost 4 bases at V and 5 bases at J; junction bases unmatched: 11. TCRdb's copy holds only in-frame clones and misses some; the assay was immunoSEQ multiplex PCR. The sample lists approximately 120,000 clones, roughly nine tenths seen once, with around 0.75% in the top ten. The source is a human donor in good health. The sample was Tregs sorted from blood. The rearrangement joins TRBV5-1 to TRBJ2-3, with 9 bases matching TRBD1. The CDR3: CASSLGDRARGDTQYF. CDR3 DNA sequence: TGCGCCAGCAGCCTAGGGGACAGGGCCAGGGGAGATACGCAGTATTTT.